This TCR beta chain appears in the sequencing data of a study of shared clonotypes between healthy human individuals. Study information: Donors, aged 18 to 49, were a couple of women and three men. General study points: There were few donors, and this limited the genetic and exposure-history diversity represented. What rarefaction showed was incomplete sorted-subset sequencing despite large depth. Estimated clonotype richness was generally higher in naive than memory subsets.

Generated by immunoSEQ multiplex PCR, the TCRdb table keeps only in-frame clones and is missing some. The table lists roughly 1 million clones, about 80% of them singletons. On this clone: The antigen is unknown.

The V gene lost 5 bases and the J gene lost 6 bases, with 10 bases spanning the gap. Germline CDR1 LNHNV, CDR2 YYDKDF (reference sequence). The CDR3 extends over 13 amino acids. Sequencing input: memory CD4+ T cells from PBMCs. Subset here: CD45RA-negative fraction. J is TRBJ2-2 and V is TRBV15; D gene uncertain. The clonotype was recovered from a man aged 18 to 35 in good health. Some clones in this sample may be carry-over from other donors' samples. The CDR3 sequence: CATSSPGPGELFF. In DNA, the CDR3 is TGTGCCACCAGCTCTCCTGGGCCCGGGGAGCTGTTTTTT.